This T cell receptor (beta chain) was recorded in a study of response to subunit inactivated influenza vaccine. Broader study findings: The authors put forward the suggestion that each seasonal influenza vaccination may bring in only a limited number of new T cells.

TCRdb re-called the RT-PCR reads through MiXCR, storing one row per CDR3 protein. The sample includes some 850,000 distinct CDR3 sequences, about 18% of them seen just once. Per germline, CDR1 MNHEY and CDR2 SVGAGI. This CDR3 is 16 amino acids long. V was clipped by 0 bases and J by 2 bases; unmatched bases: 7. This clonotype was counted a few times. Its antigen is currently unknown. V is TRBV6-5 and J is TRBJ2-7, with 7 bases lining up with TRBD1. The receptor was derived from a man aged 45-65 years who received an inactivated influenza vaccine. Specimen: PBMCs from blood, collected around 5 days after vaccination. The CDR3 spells CASSYSARGSPYEQYF. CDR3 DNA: TGTGCCAGCAGTTACTCCGCCAGGGGGTCGCCCTACGAGCAGTACTTC.